This TCR beta chain was sequenced in a study of control samples from healthy donors and cancer patients. Sequencing used immunoSEQ multiplex PCR; TCRdb keeps in-frame clones, though not all of them. The sample carries around 130,000 clones, 70% to 90% recorded once. Between the trimmed V and J ends, which lost 6 bases and 4 bases, there was a span of 8 bases. Germline V gene sequence: CDR1 MNHEY, CDR2 SMNVEV (reference sequence). This CDR3 is built from 12 residues. The source is a man aged 45-65 years in good health. Sequenced sample: blood. The chain links TRBV27 to TRBJ2-3; a weak D match, TRBD1 (6 bases). The CDR3 reads CASSPGADTQYF. The CDR3 region has the DNA TGTGCCAGCAGCCCAGGGGCAGATACGCAGTATTTT.